This T cell receptor beta chain emerged from a study of T cell repertoires in ileal Crohn's disease. General study results and limits: Endoscopic recurrence occurred in every patient whose clonality exceeded 26.8%.

Some clones are missing from TCRdb's copy, which holds only in-frame ones; the method was immunoSEQ multiplex PCR. The sample shows 3,000 to 4,000 clones, about 80% of them seen only once. Note on this clone: Its specificity is not known.

J gave up 2 bases and V 7 bases, and 6 bases lay outside the gene matches. The CDR3 covers 14 residues. Germline CDR1 reads ENHRY; CDR2 reads SYGVKD. The clonotype originates from an adult with Crohn's disease. Sequences were obtained from ileal tissue. The V call is TRBV10-3, the J call TRBJ2-3; TRBD1 agrees at 7 bases. DNA of the CDR3: TGTGCCATCACCCACGACAGGGCCACAGATACGCAGTATTTT. Translated, it gives CAITHDRATDTQYF.